This T cell receptor (beta chain) was captured in a study of cytomegalovirus exposure and HLA in healthy donors (TCRdb year 2017). Regarding the research as a whole: In an earlier analysis of some 550 of the donors, 250 to 350 Gb of sequence data and some 100 million unique TCR beta sequences from 150 million to 200 million T cells were reported. An early release covering roughly 600 HLA-typed donors comprised about 300 gigabases of sequencing data and roughly 85 million unique TCR sequences. Of the 300 to 500 genotyped donors, 75% to 85% were placed in the genetic ancestry cluster associated with self-reported Caucasian donors. The aim of the study was to test whether cataloging public T cell receptors could identify signatures of past pathogen exposure. The study profiled the T cell repertoires of fewer than 850 subjects by immunosequencing and related them to cytomegalovirus serostatus. A separate validation cohort of over a hundred different subjects was used in addition to the approximately 700-subject first cohort. To predict cytomegalovirus infection status, the study combined high-throughput TCR immunosequencing, statistical association of individual TCRs with disease status, and machine learning. In a later analysis, previously published TCR beta repertoires from 550 to 750 donors were re-analyzed and high-resolution HLA genotyping was added so that TCR occurrence patterns could be studied. Rather than using new phenotypic data, the later analysis identified candidate immune exposures from TCR beta sequences and from how often those sequences occurred across donors. To decide whether each TCR beta V gene segment behaved as functional or pseudogenic, an earlier analysis of over 500 of the donors relied on high-throughput TCR beta sequencing. Donor age, sex, ethnicity and CMV serostatus were compiled together with the repertoire data. In a later genetic analysis, genome-wide SNP genotypes for about three fifths of the 666 donors were used, and that subset was treated as a discovery cohort. Every repertoire in the discovery cohort had been generated on one and the same sequencing platform. HLA typing included class I and class II loci at four-digit resolution. The number of typed donors differed by locus: roughly 629-640 for A, B, C, DRB1 and DQB1; some 500 for DQA1; some 590 for DPA1; and about 450 for DPB1. Because of strong linkage in the cohort, roughly five DR-DQ haplotypes were treated as single units for association and clustering. Among some 400 genotyped donors of the cohort, an average of approximately 250,000 unique TCR beta nucleotide sequences were sequenced per donor, approximately 20% of them non-productive. Results and caveats for the whole study, not just this receptor: At a false discovery rate of 0.05, a later analysis linked about 16,000 TCR beta sequences to specific HLA alleles. Compared with equally common non-associated chains, HLA-associated TCR beta chains in a later analysis were more clonally expanded and had lower generation probabilities. Because the 87-base-pair reads could not distinguish some IMGT-functional V segments, including TRBV6-2 and TRBV6-3, those segments were excluded. The study listed over 150 TCR beta chains as associated with cytomegalovirus. An earlier analysis of around 540 of the donors showed that most TCR beta V segments appeared in productive rearrangements either about 87% or about 30% of the time, which broadly matched IMGT annotations. Most CMV-associated TCR beta chains appeared to be HLA-restricted in a later analysis, and the HLA associations seemed to be driven largely by CMV exposure. Because HLA typing was missing for some donors at each locus, association tests included only the typed subset. V-gene and J-gene trimming of TCR beta chains was associated with a missense DCLRE1C variant in a later genetic analysis, and the association was replicated in an independent cohort. According to a later genetic analysis, donors in an Asian-associated ancestry cluster had fewer N-insertions in productive TCRs than the approximately 610-donor mean. A further reported finding was that TCR beta sequences accurately predicted the HLA-A and HLA-B alleles for most subjects in the first cohort. A later analysis found that TCR association rates varied across HLA loci, with DRB1 alleles showing the most associated TCRs and HLA-C alleles the fewest. Roughly uniform sequencing depth across donors was assumed in presence/absence analyses, although this assumption may not hold. In both the original and validation cohorts, the classifier was reported to diagnose cytomegalovirus status with high specificity and sensitivity. Because counts were too low, seventeen rarely observed V segments, including chromosome 9 orphons, were excluded from the earlier analysis of some 540 of the donors. The sequencing pipeline was judged likely to have produced a cluster of highly shared sequence variants as a technical artifact. Correlated functional status among segregating V segments might reflect linkage disequilibrium, but an unknown experimental factor could not be ruled out. According to the authors, the approach could potentially be generalized to other disease states and immunological phenotypes. Immune exposure information for the cohort was limited to CMV serostatus. This cohort had only TCR beta chains sequenced, and the lack of alpha or paired-chain data limited which features could be detected. In a later analysis, several top co-occurrence clusters were reported to appear linked to parvovirus B19, influenza, CMV and Epstein-Barr virus. While some public TCRs were present in many individuals, most TCR sequences turned up only very rarely across donors. In vitro tests confirmed that a few of the cytomegalovirus-associated TCR beta chains recognize cytomegalovirus antigens. Strong co-occurrence of HLA alleles, especially DR and DQ, made assigning TCR associations to individual alleles difficult.

The CDR3 contains 14 residues, cysteine and phenylalanine counted. This entry keeps only the CDR3 DNA: 42 bases, framed from base 1. V loses 2 bases of germline sequence and J loses 1 base, and the interval between the two ends is 10 bases. Based on the germline V gene, the CDR1 and CDR2 sequences are SGHTS and YDEGEE. On this clone itself: The specificity of this receptor is unknown. The input lacks base qualities; no much larger clone sits a single base away.

The cohort comprised fewer than 750 healthy bone marrow donors. Cohort members were all nominally healthy when sampled, although unrecorded immune exposures were likely present. The donor was CMV seropositive and belonged to the group of 270 or so seropositive cohort members. A peripheral blood sample was collected from each donor, and TCR beta sequencing was performed on peripheral blood mononuclear cells. The Qiagen DNeasy Blood Extraction Kit was used to extract genomic DNA from the blood cell samples. The library was produced with the immunoSEQ multiplex PCR assay. The multiplex PCR relied on a mix of 60 forward primers for TCR Vbeta segments and 13 reverse primers for TCR Jbeta segments. The CDR3 region of rearranged TCR beta genes was amplified from genomic DNA with a multiplex PCR assay. Amplified TCR beta libraries were sequenced as 87-base-pair reads on the Illumina HiSeq System. The published analysis was carried out like this. In a later analysis, about 80 million unique TCR beta chains were counted across the approximately 620 repertoires, and approximately 11 million of these chains were shared by at least two donors. Raw reads were error-corrected and collapsed into unique sequences by a nearest-neighbor algorithm in which closely related sequences were merged to remove PCR and sequencing errors. CDR3 sequences were aligned to IMGT reference sequences to assign V, D and J gene segments. For a sequence to be retained, at least a six-nucleotide match to both a V gene segment and a J gene segment was required. A rearrangement was called productive if the CDR3 had no stop codons and remained in frame with V and J, and every other rearrangement was called non-productive. Following IMGT convention, CDR3 was defined as the stretch from the second conserved V-encoded cysteine up to the conserved J-encoded phenylalanine. Sequences without an unambiguous match to a single V gene segment were excluded from the earlier analysis of about 600 of the donors. In an earlier analysis of approximately 610 of the donors, V segments were called functional above 56.7% productive rearrangements and were called segregating when the between-donor standard deviation exceeded 5%. A statistical classification framework was built to diagnose cytomegalovirus status from the catalog of TCR beta chain sequences. In a later analysis, V and J genes were assigned by comparing TCR nucleotide sequences against IMGT/GENE-DB human TR gene sequences. The TCRdist pipeline was used in a later analysis to assign CDR3 sequences and most-parsimonious VDJ recombination scenarios. A later analysis defined each TCR beta chain by its CDR3 amino acid sequence plus V-gene family, and excluded reads lacking a unique V-gene family. In a later analysis, nearly 600 highly shared, low-generation-probability nucleotide sequences were removed to address suspected cross-contamination and a sequencing artifact. In a later analysis, a clonal expansion index was calculated for each public chain from normalized within-repertoire ranks of inferred template counts. A later analysis computed generation probabilities with a VDJ recombination model fitted to out-of-frame rearrangements, and checked the results against IGoR. Hypergeometric tests were used in a later analysis to score TCR-TCR, TCR-HLA and TCR-CMV co-occurrence, with a repertoire-size bias correction applied to the TCR pairs. To estimate false discovery rates, a later analysis permuted the HLA or CMV assignments 20 times. In a later analysis, co-occurring TCRs were grouped with DBSCAN, and TCRdist sequence similarity was added when clustering was performed within HLA-allele-positive subsets. Repertoires with fewer than 30,000 or more than 120,000 public chains were left out of co-occurrence clustering, as were several repertoires with anomalous nucleotide sharing. Sourced from immuneACCESS, this table was stored by TCRdb with only in-frame sequences that have V and J called. A share of the clones is absent; for the studies checked, an unresolved V gene accounts for under half, and the remainder has no known explanation. From that table come the V and J calls and clone size; the DNA was used to work out D and trimming. The sample table shows around 100,000 clones, and roughly four fifths are seen once. Around 5.6% of the sample is held by the ten biggest clonotypes.

The chain uses TRBV5-8 and TRBJ2-7; the D gene cannot be named for sure. The sequenced sample consisted of PBMCs. The sequence came from a woman under 30 in good health and CMV-seropositive. This receptor has the CDR3 CASSFWQSSYEQYF. DNA sequence: TGTGCCAGCAGCTTTTGGCAATCTTCCTACGAGCAGTACTTC.